The next 9 T cell receptor beta chains were all read from a single sample in a study of blood T cells in healthy people across ages. A sample-barcoded 5' primer and a J-beta primer mix were used in a second PCR of about 7 to 12 cycles. MiXCR, applied by TCRdb to the 5' RACE reads, yields one record per CDR3 protein. Of roughly 720,000 distinct CDR3 sequences in the sample, about 53% were seen once. The sequencing input was blood. These receptors were collected from a man older than 75 in good health.

The rearrangement links TRBV27 to TRBJ2-4, with 10 nucleotides matching TRBD1. The ends lost 5 bases at V and 5 bases at J; junction bases unmatched: 12. This CDR3 has 17 residues. CDR1 and CDR2 (germline): MNHEY, SMNVEV (reference sequence). CDR3 DNA: TGTGCCAGCAGTCCCCTGCCGGGACAGGGGATGCAAAACATTCAGTACTTC. It translates to CASSPLPGQGMQNIQYF.

The genes are TRBV2 and TRBJ2-3, with 10 bases that match TRBD2. After removal of 6 bases from V and 14 bases from J, the junction contained 17 bases not matched to a gene. Germline CDR1 reads SNHLY; CDR2 reads FYNNEI. The CDR3 totals 15 residues. CDR3 coding DNA: TGTGCCAGCAGGCCCCCAGCGGGAGGGCCCAGGTACGCGTATTTT. It specifies CASRPPAGGPRYAYF.

The CDR3 loop reads CSGGTGVNEQYF. Here the CDR3 DNA reads TGCAGCGGCGGGACAGGGGTCAATGAGCAGTACTTC. The chain employs TRBV29-1 and TRBJ2-5; 10 bases line up with TRBD1. Looked up from germline, CDR1 is SQVTM and CDR2 is ANQGSEA. The trim removed 7 bases at V and 11 bases at J, leaving 10 bases unmatched. This CDR3 comprises 12 residues.

The gene calls are TRBV5-1 and TRBJ2-7; D perhaps matches TRBD2 (6 bases). The CDR3 extends over 16 amino acids. Germline-derived CDR1 and CDR2 are SGHRS and YFSETQ. V was pared by 3 bases and J by 0 bases, with 16 bases between. CDR3 in amino acids: CASSYSLAVSSYEQYF. DNA of the CDR3: TGCGCCAGCAGCTACTCTTTAGCGGTGAGCTCCTACGAGCAGTACTTC.

The gene calls are TRBV20-1 and TRBJ1-1; D gene ambiguous. V gave up 1 base and J gave up 1 base, with 7 bases separating them. Germline values: CDR1 DFQATT, CDR2 SNEGSKA (reference sequence). The CDR3 sequence is 13 residues long. The chain's CDR3 is CSARAGRNTEAFF. The CDR3 region has the DNA TGCAGTGCTAGAGCGGGTCGGAACACTGAAGCTTTCTTT.

The chain employs TRBV5-1 and TRBJ1-4; no clear D gene. The germline V gene has CDR1 SGHRS and CDR2 YFSETQ. The CDR3 consists of 14 residues. The V gene lost 4 bases and the J gene lost 6 bases, with 13 bases spanning the gap. This chain's CDR3 is CASSREGLDEKLFF. CDR3 bases: TGCGCCAGCAGCCGGGAGGGCCTGGATGAAAAACTGTTTTTT.

This clonotype was counted once. The genes are TRBV5-1 and TRBJ1-1; D might be TRBD1 (5 bases). Trimming took 4 bases from V and 1 from J, leaving 11 bases between them. The CDR3 is made up of 14 amino acids. Germline V gene lookup returns CDR1 SGHRS and CDR2 YFSETQ. The CDR3 DNA reads as TGCGCCAGCAGCCCACCGGACAAGAACACTGAAGCTTTCTTT. Residues: CASSPPDKNTEAFF.

The V gene is TRBV20-1, the J gene TRBJ2-7, with TRBD2 identical over 8 bases. The junction had 11 bases not matched to a gene; V was cut back by 3 bases and J by 7 bases. CDR3 length: 14 residues. Germline assignment: CDR1 DFQATT and CDR2 SNEGSKA (reference sequence). Here the CDR3 reads CSAREAGDGGEQYF. As DNA, the CDR3 is TGCAGTGCTAGGGAAGCGGGAGATGGGGGTGAGCAGTACTTC.

V usage is TRBV20-1 and J usage is TRBJ2-5, with TRBD2 identical over 10 bases. Germline CDR1 is DFQATT and CDR2 is SNEGSKA (reference sequence). The junction had 13 bases not matched to a gene; V was cut back by 2 bases and J by 4 bases. This CDR3 has 17 residues. The CDR3, as DNA: TGCAGTGCTAGAAGGACTAGCGGTTCCCAAGGGGGAGAGACCCAGTACTTC. Protein product: CSARRTSGSQGGETQYF.